This TCR beta chain was identified during a study of T-cell memory formation after mild COVID-19 (dated by TCRdb to the early 2020s). About the investigation overall: TCR sequence clusters from the two donors were found to be largely donor specific. In two donors, T-cell clones that expanded and contracted after mild COVID-19 were tracked by sequencing TCRalpha and TCRbeta repertoires over time. Two young, previously healthy adult volunteers made up the cohort, one male and one female. The paper as a whole reports these results and caveats: Contracting CD4+ clones turned up mainly in the CM and EM memory subsets, whereas EMRA was where CD8+ clones were enriched. Some responding clones were detected in pre-infection memory, suggesting pre-existing cross-reactive memory T cells joined the SARS-CoV-2 response. Clones contracting from day 15 to 85 had balanced CD4/CD8 phenotypes, while a second wave expanding from day 15 to 37 was biased towards CD4+. The study included only two mild cases, and larger cohorts that include severe cases with pre-infection samples were judged to be necessary. Whether the second-wave clones peaking on day 37 were SARS-CoV-2 specific was not confirmed.

Sequencing took place on an Illumina NovaSeq 6000. cDNA libraries for TCRalpha and TCRbeta were prepared by 5'RACE using constant-segment primers, with sample barcodes and unique molecular identifiers added. RNA was extracted from every sample with Trizol reagent. The libraries were amplified in two PCR steps, and the second step added a second sample barcode and Illumina TruSeq adapters. The libraries were sequenced on an Illumina NovaSeq using 2 x 150 bp paired-end reads. The study's processing was this. Demultiplexing of reads and collapsing into UMI-guided consensus sequences were performed with migec v1.2.7. Using mixcr v2.1.11, UMI consensuses were aligned to TRA and TRB V and J templates and then assembled into clonotypes. A clonotype was counted as expanded or contracted only when both edgeR and NoisET called the clonotype significant, with the noise models trained on biological replicates. For edgeR calls, a false discovery rate-adjusted p below 0.01 and a log2 fold-change threshold of 1 were applied. PCA with hierarchical clustering of max-normalized trajectories of the 1000 most abundant clonotypes was used as exploratory dynamics analysis. Separately sequenced CD4+ and CD8+ repertoires were used to assign a CD4 or CD8 phenotype to each responding clone. TCRdb handled the public reads itself, with Q25 trimming in fastp and clone calling in MiXCR, and kept productive beta chains. Every CDR3 protein is listed once, alongside the most common genes and DNA of its rows. The V and J calls and clone size are TCRdb's, not the authors'. Recorded for this sample are more than 250,000 distinct CDR3 sequences; roughly 18% of them occurred a single time. Around 23% of the sample belongs to the ten largest clones.

Ficoll-Paque density gradient centrifugation was used to isolate PBMCs. This clonotype occurred a few times. The specificity of this receptor is unknown. Per-base quality was not reported, and no clone a single base away is much larger than it. The sequenced material came from PBMCs or a T cell subset sorted from them (not recorded which). The receptor was isolated from a man younger than 35 who had mild COVID-19 (a few samples of this study predate the infection). The sample titles of this study are shuffled in the database, so cell type and time point are left out; the donor was told from shared clones.

The DNA reads as follows: TGTGCCAGCAGCTCCCGCGGGGGGCCGGGACAGGGACTCCATGGCTACACCTTC. Translated, this is CASSSRGGPGQGLHGYTF. Rearrangement joined TRBV7-2 to TRBJ1-2, and 9 bases in between align with TRBD1. The CDR3 goes from the cysteine to the phenylalanine over 18 residues. Only CDR3 DNA is held: 54 bases, read in frame from base 1. The germline V gene encodes CDR1 SGHTA and CDR2 FQGNSA. The germline V end is reduced by 4 bases and the J end by 6 bases; junction bases left unmatched: 18. The variable domain in full, with residues beyond the CDR3 obtained from the reference TRBV7-2 and TRBJ1-2 genes, is GAGVSQSPSNKVTEKGKDVELRCDPISGHTALYWYRQSLGQGLEFLIYFQGNSAPDKSGLPSDRFSAERTGGSVSTLTIQRTQQEDSAVYLCASSSRGGPGQGLHGYTFGSGTRLTVV.